The source of this T cell receptor (beta chain) is a study of blood T cell repertoires in COVID-19. As for the study in general: T cells, B-cell-depleted T cells, or PBMCs supplied cDNA or gDNA.

Germline CDR1 is MNHEY and CDR2 is SVGEGT. Trimming took 4 bases from V and 4 from J; bases not matched to a gene: 9. CDR3 length: 16 residues. Here immunoSEQ multiplex PCR was the method, and the copy in TCRdb shows in-frame clones only, minus some. This table has roughly 200,000 clones, roughly 80% appearing once. J is TRBJ1-1 and V is TRBV6-2 or TRBV6-3, with 10 positions matching TRBD1. Sequencing was carried out using peripheral blood. This TCR came from a man aged 50 to 60 with active or convalescent COVID-19. The CDR3 is CASSSDRGPSFTEAFF. CDR3 sequence (DNA): TGTGCCAGCAGTTCCGACAGGGGGCCGTCGTTCACTGAAGCTTTCTTT.